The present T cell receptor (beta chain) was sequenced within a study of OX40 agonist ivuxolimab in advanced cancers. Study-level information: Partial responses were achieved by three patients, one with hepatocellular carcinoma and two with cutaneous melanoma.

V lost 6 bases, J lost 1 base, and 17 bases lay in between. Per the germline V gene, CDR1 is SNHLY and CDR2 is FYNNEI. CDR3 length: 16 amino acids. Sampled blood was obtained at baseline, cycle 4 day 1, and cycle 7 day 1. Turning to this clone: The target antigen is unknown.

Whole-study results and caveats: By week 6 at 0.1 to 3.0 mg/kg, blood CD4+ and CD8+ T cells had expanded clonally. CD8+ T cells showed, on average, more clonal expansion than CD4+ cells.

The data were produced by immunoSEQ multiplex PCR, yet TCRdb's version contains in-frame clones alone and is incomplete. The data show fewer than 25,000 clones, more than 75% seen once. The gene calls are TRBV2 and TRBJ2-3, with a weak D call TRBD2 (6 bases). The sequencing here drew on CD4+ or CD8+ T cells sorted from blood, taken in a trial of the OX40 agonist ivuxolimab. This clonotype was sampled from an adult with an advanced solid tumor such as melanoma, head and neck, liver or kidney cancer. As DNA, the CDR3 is TGTGCCAGCAGCGAGACTTGGTCGGGGGGCACAGATACGCAGTATTTT. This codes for CASSETWSGGTDTQYF.